One and the same sample provided the 9 T cell receptor beta chains below, sequenced in a study of blood T cell repertoires in COVID-19. TCRdb's table, derived via immunoSEQ multiplex PCR, lists solely in-frame clones and lacks some. The profile shows under 200,000 clones, about 91% of them singletons. Sample: PBMCs or T cells enriched from blood (not recorded which). The receptors originated from a woman aged 18 to 35 who had recovered from COVID-19.

This clone occurred a few times. This rearrangement joins TRBV4-1 to TRBJ1-1; 10 bases line up with TRBD1. Trimming at V came to 0 bases and at J to 1 base, leaving 5 bases not matched to a gene. This CDR3 spans 17 amino acids. Germline values: CDR1 MGHRA, CDR2 YSYEKL. The CDR3 loop reads CASSQDSGQGTNTEAFF. In DNA, the CDR3 is TGCGCCAGCAGCCAAGATTCGGGACAGGGGACGAACACTGAAGCTTTCTTT.

The chain has TRBV5-6 and TRBJ2-7; the match to TRBD2 covers 7 bases. Per the germline V gene, CDR1 is SGHDT and CDR2 is YYEEEE. Trimming removed 0 bases from V and 9 bases from J; junction bases left unmatched: 15. The CDR3 is made up of 16 amino acids. The CDR3 here is CASSLVASGPERWQYF. CDR3 nucleotide sequence: TGTGCCAGCAGCTTGGTGGCTAGCGGCCCTGAAAGATGGCAGTACTTC.

V gene TRBV4-1 combines with J gene TRBJ2-7, with 8 bases aligning to TRBD2. The CDR3 is made up of 17 amino acids. The V gene's germline CDR1 is MGHRA and CDR2 YSYEKL. V was pared by 6 bases and J by 0 bases, with 13 bases of the junction left unmatched. For the CDR3, the DNA is TGCGCCAGCAGGCGAAACATACTAGCGGCCAGCTCCTACGAGCAGTACTTC. It codes for CASRRNILAASSYEQYF.

The V gene is TRBV3-1 (or the pseudogene TRBV3-2), the J gene TRBJ1-4; no clear D. The CDR3 is made up of 13 amino acids. Looked up from germline, CDR1 is LGHDT and CDR2 is YNNKEL (reference sequence). Trimming left V 0 bases short and J 8 bases short, with 7 bases between. CDR3 residues: CASSQDALEKLFF. In nucleotides, the CDR3 is TGTGCCAGCAGCCAAGATGCGCTCGAAAAACTGTTTTTT.

This clone was seen only once. The chain uses TRBV10-3 and TRBJ1-5; D unclear. Trimming took off 6 bases at V and 5 bases at J, with 11 bases between the two ends. The CDR3 spans 13 residues. Germline CDR1 is ENHRY and CDR2 is SYGVKD. The CDR3 region is CAISQEEHQPQHF. The DNA for the CDR3 is TGTGCCATCAGCCAGGAAGAGCATCAGCCCCAGCATTTT.

The V and J genes are TRBV5-1 and TRBJ2-2, with a tentative D call TRBD2 (6 bases). The CDR3 has 15 amino acids. The V and J ends lost 3 bases and 5 bases respectively, with 14 bases between them. The V gene's germline CDR1 is SGHRS and CDR2 YFSETQ. Here the CDR3 DNA reads TGCGCCAGCAGCTGGGGGACTTACCAGACCGGGGAGCTGTTTTTT. Translation: CASSWGTYQTGELFF.

The chain is built from TRBV11-2 and TRBJ2-2; 14 bases align to TRBD2. The germline CDR1 and CDR2 sequences are SGHAT and FQNNGV. Trimming cost V 5 bases and J 5 bases; bases outside gene matches: 7. The CDR3 runs to 17 residues. CDR3 sequence (DNA): TGTGCCAGCAGCACGGGACTAGCGGGAGCGCGGACCGGGGAGCTGTTTTTT. Translation: CASSTGLAGARTGELFF.

The chain has TRBV5-1 and TRBJ2-7, with 11 bases identical to TRBD1. CDR3 size: 13 residues. Germline values: CDR1 SGHRS, CDR2 YFSETQ. Trimming at V came to 5 bases and at J to 9 bases, leaving 7 bases not matched to a gene. For the CDR3, the DNA is TGCGCCAGCAGGGGACAGGGGGAGCTCAGGCAGTACTTC. Translated, it gives CASRGQGELRQYF.

This sequence joins TRBV4-1 and TRBJ2-3; D gene uncertain. V dropped 4 bases and J dropped 0 bases, with 11 bases sitting between them. This CDR3 is built from 15 residues. Germline V gene data show CDR1 as MGHRA and CDR2 as YSYEKL. The CDR3 reads CASSPVAESTDTQYF. The CDR3 nucleotides read TGCGCCAGCAGCCCCGTTGCGGAGAGCACAGATACGCAGTATTTT.